The 13 T cell receptor beta chains given below trace back to one sample, sequenced in a study of blood T cell repertoires in COVID-19 (TCRdb year 2020). The method behind the library was the immunoSEQ multiplex PCR assay. TCRdb provides this immuneACCESS table in a form limited to in-frame rearrangements. Some clones are lacking; in checked studies, under half of them reflect an unresolved V gene, and why the rest are absent is not known. The sample table lists about 300,000 clones, roughly 80% of them with a count of one. The top ten clones comprise roughly 1.5% of the sample. The sequenced sample was peripheral blood. These receptors were obtained from a human donor with COVID-19, enrolled during active disease. The donor label of this sample is uncertain.

About this clone: Germline is not matched at one junction end, which may reflect a read error. The rearrangement links TRBV7-7 to TRBJ2-2; TRBD2 agrees at 10 bases. This CDR3 has 16 residues. CDR1 and CDR2 from the germline V gene are SSHAT and FNYEAQ (reference sequence). CDR3: CASSRTSGGNTGELFF. CDR3 DNA sequence: TGTGCTAGCAGCCGGACTAGCGGCGGCAACACCGGGGAGCTGTTTTTT.

V gene TRBV2 combines with J gene TRBJ2-2, with D hard to call. CDR3 length: 14 residues. Germline V CDR1 and CDR2: SNHLY, FYNNEI. Trimming took off 3 bases at V and 6 bases at J, with 11 bases between the two ends. CDR3 residues: CASSESLVPGELFF. In nucleotides, the CDR3 is TGTGCCAGCAGTGAGTCTCTAGTCCCCGGGGAGCTGTTTTTT. The variable domain in full, completed from reference TRBV2 and TRBJ2-2, reads EPEVTQTPSHQVTQMGQEVILRCVPISNHLYFYWYRQILGQKVEFLVSFYNNEISEKSEIFDDQFSVERPDGSNFTLKIRSTKLEDSAMYFCASSESLVPGELFFGEGSRLTVL.

V and J are TRBV14 and TRBJ1-1, with D unresolved. This CDR3 has 13 amino acids. Looked up from germline, CDR1 is SGHDN and CDR2 is FVKESK. V shed 4 bases and J shed 11 bases, with 17 bases lying between them. CDR3 in DNA: TGTGCCAGCAGCCTTCACAGTGTCCCAAGGGCTTTCTTT. It translates to CASSLHSVPRAFF.

This clone was detected only once. J is TRBJ1-1 and V is TRBV5-5, with 8 bases matching TRBD1. Germline CDR1 and CDR2: SGHKS and YYEKEE (reference sequence). The CDR3 contains 14 residues. J lost 7 bases, V lost 4 bases, and 9 bases had no gene match. In DNA, the CDR3 is TGTGCCAGCAGCCCGCAAGCCGGACAGGGTGAAGCTTTCTTT. Encoded protein: CASSPQAGQGEAFF.

Only one count was recorded for this clone. V is TRBV6-2 or TRBV6-3 and J is TRBJ2-3; 11 bases match TRBD2. CDR1 and CDR2 (germline): MNHEY, SVGEGT. V trimming: 5 bases; J trimming: 2 bases; junction bases outside the gene matches: 15. CDR3 length equals 19 residues. CDR3 DNA sequence: TGTGCCAGCAGTCTTCTCGGACGGACTAGCGGGTTTGACACAGATACGCAGTATTTT. Its translation is CASSLLGRTSGFDTDTQYF.

The rearrangement links TRBV11-2 to TRBJ2-7; D perhaps matches TRBD2 (6 bases). Trimming took 7 bases from V and 11 from J, leaving 15 bases between them. The CDR3 spans 11 residues. Looked up from germline, CDR1 is SGHAT and CDR2 is FQNNGV. CDR3 in DNA: TGTGCCAGCAACCGGGGAGGAAAGAAGTACTTC. Translated: CASNRGGKKYF.

The chain combines TRBV19 with TRBJ1-5, with D possibly TRBD1 on 6 matching bases. Germline V gene data show CDR1 as LNHDA and CDR2 as SQIVND (reference sequence). Between the trimmed V and J ends, which lost 4 bases and 0 bases, there was a span of 16 bases. The CDR3 totals 17 residues. The DNA of the CDR3 is TGTGCCAGTAGTAACCATGGGACATCCATTAGCAATCAGCCCCAGCATTTT. It translates to CASSNHGTSISNQPQHF.

This chain connects TRBV16 to TRBJ2-7; no clear D. The CDR3 length is 12 residues. Germline CDR1 KGHSY, CDR2 FQNENV. The V end lost 0 bases, the J end lost 3 bases, and 3 bases lay between the germline ends. CDR3 residues: CASSQSSYEQYF. Written as DNA, the CDR3 is TGTGCCAGCAGCCAATCCAGCTACGAGCAGTACTTC.

The chain employs TRBV6-5 and TRBJ1-1, with D possibly matching TRBD1 (6 bases). The length of the CDR3 is 13 residues. CDR1 and CDR2 (germline): MNHEY, SVGAGI. V was shortened by 6 bases and J by 5 bases, with 13 bases between the two germline ends. The CDR3 coding sequence is TGTGCCAGCAGCGACACCAGGGGTACTGAAGCTTTCTTT. This codes for CASSDTRGTEAFF.

For the CDR3, the DNA is TGTGCCAGCAGTTACTCGAGCGGGTTACAGCCCCAGCATTTT. This encodes CASSYSSGLQPQHF. The chain has TRBV6-2 or TRBV6-3 and TRBJ1-5; D is uncertain. The CDR3 has 14 amino acids. V lost 0 bases and J 7 bases, leaving 10 bases between the germline ends. Germline CDR1 and CDR2: MNHEY and SVGEGT.

The chain has TRBV7-3 and TRBJ1-1, with D possibly being TRBD1 (6 bases). V lost 6 bases and J 2 bases, leaving 10 bases between the germline ends. The CDR3 has 13 residues. CDR1 and CDR2 from the germline V gene are SGHTA and FQGTGA. The DNA for the CDR3 is TGTGCCAGCAGGGCGGACAGCAACACTGAAGCTTTCTTT. Translation: CASRADSNTEAFF.

The rearrangement joins TRBV7-2 to TRBJ2-1; D is undetermined. This CDR3 region has 12 residues. CDR1 and CDR2 from the germline V gene are SGHTA and FQGNSA. Trimming cost V 4 bases and J 6 bases, with 7 bases left between them. Written as DNA, the CDR3 is TGTGCCAGCAGCTCCCTGGCCAATGAGCAGTTCTTC. As protein: CASSSLANEQFF.

The chain recombines TRBV6-1 with TRBJ1-5, with a weak D call TRBD1 (6 bases). This CDR3 contains 15 residues. V gave up 11 bases and J gave up 5 bases, with 22 bases separating them. Per the germline V gene, CDR1 is MNHNS and CDR2 is SASEGT. The CDR3 loop reads CASRRSRTDDQPQHF. For the CDR3, the DNA is TGTGCCTCCCGGAGGAGCCGGACAGATGATCAGCCCCAGCATTTT.